This record covers a single TCR beta chain. The junction differs from germline at one of its ends, possibly a read error. The CDR3 has 14 residues. Germline V gives CDR1 SGHNT, CDR2 YENEEA. Using immunoSEQ multiplex PCR, the repertoire was profiled, and TCRdb retains in-frame clones only, with some absent. The table lists 9,000 to 10,000 clones, approximately 78% of them singletons. These data belong to a study of blood T cell repertoires in COVID-19. This TCR was sampled from a man aged 60 to 75 with active COVID-19. The specimen was peripheral blood. The genes are TRBV11-3 and TRBJ2-1; D is uncertain. The CDR3 spells CASSLDPSHNEQFF. CDR3 DNA sequence: TGTGCCAGCAGCTTAGATCCCTCCCACAATGAGCAGTTCTTC.